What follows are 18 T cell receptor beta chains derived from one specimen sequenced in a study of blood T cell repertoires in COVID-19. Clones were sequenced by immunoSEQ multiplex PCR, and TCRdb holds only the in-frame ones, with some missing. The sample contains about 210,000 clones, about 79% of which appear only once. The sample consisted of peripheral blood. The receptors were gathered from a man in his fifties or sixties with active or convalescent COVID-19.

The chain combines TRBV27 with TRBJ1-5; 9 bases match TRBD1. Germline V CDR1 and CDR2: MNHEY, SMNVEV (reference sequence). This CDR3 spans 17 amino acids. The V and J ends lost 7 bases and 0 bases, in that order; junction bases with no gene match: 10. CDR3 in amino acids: CASKSTGGAYSNQPQHF. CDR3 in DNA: TGTGCCAGCAAATCTACAGGGGGCGCCTATAGCAATCAGCCCCAGCATTTT.

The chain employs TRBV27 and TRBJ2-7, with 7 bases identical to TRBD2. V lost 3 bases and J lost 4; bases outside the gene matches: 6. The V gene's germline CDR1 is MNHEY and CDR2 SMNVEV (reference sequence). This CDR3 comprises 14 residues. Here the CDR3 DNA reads TGTGCCAGCAGTTTGGCTAGCGGACCTTACGAGCAGTACGTC. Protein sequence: CASSLASGPYEQYV.

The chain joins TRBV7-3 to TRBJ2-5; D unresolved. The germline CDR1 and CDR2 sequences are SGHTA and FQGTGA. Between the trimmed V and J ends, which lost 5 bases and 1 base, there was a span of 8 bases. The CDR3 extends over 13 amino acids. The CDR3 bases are TGTGCCAGCAGCCAATCTACCCAAGAGACCCAGTACTTC. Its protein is CASSQSTQETQYF. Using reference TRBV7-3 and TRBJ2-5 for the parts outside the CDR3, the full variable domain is GAGVSQTPSNKVTEKGKYVELRCDPISGHTALYWYRQSLGQGPEFLIYFQGTGAADDSGLPNDRFFAVRPEGSVSTLKIQRTERGDSAVYLCASSQSTQETQYFGPGTRLLVL.

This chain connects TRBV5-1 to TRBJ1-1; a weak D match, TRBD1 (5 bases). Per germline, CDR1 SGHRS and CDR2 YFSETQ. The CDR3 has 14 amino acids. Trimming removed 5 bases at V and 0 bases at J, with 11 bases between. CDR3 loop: CASRGASMNTEAFF. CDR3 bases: TGCGCCAGCAGAGGGGCCTCTATGAACACTGAAGCTTTCTTT. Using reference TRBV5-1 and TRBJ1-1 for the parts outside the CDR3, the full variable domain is KAGVTQTPRYLIKTRGQQVTLSCSPISGHRSVSWYQQTPGQGLQFLFEYFSETQRNKGNFPGRFSGRQFSNSRSEMNVSTLELGDSALYLCASRGASMNTEAFFGQGTRLTVV.

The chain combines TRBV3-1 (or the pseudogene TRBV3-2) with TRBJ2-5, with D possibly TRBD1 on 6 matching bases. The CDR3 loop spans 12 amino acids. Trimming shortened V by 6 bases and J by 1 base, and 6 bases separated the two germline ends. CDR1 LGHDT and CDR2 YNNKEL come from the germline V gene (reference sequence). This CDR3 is CASRDSQETQYF. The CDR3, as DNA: TGTGCCAGCAGGGACAGCCAAGAGACCCAGTACTTC.

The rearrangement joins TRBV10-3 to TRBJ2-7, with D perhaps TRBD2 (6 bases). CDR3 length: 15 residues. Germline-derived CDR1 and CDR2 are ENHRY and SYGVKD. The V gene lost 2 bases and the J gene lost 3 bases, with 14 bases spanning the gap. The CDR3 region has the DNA TGTGCCATCAGTGAGGTGCTTGCGGGAAACTACGAGCAGTACTTC. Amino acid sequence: CAISEVLAGNYEQYF.

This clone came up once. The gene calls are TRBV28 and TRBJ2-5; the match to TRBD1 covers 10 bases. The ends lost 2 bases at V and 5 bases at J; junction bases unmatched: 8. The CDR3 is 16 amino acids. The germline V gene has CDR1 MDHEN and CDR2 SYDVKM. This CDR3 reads CASSLPRDRGWETQYF. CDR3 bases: TGTGCCAGCAGTTTACCCCGGGACAGGGGATGGGAGACCCAGTACTTC.

The CDR3 bases are TGTGCCAGCTCACCCTATGTCTCAGGGCCCGGCGGGGAGCTGTTTTTT. As protein: CASSPYVSGPGGELFF. The rearrangement uses TRBV18 and TRBJ2-2, with D possibly being TRBD1 (5 bases). Trimming removed 3 bases from V and 7 bases from J, with 18 bases in between. The germline V gene has CDR1 KGHSH and CDR2 LQKENI. CDR3 size: 16 residues.

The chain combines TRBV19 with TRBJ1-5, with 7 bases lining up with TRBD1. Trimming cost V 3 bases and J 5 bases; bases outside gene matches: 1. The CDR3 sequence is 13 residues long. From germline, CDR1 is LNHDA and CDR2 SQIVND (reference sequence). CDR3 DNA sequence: TGTGCCAGTAGTATCAGGGGGGATCAGCCCCAGCATTTT. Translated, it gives CASSIRGDQPQHF.

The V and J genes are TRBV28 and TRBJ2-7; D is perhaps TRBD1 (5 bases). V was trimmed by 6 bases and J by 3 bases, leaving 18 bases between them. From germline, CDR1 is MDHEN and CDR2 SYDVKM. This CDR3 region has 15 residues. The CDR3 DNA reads TGTGCCAGCAGCCCAATAGGGGCGCCGGACTACGAGCAGTACTTC. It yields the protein CASSPIGAPDYEQYF.

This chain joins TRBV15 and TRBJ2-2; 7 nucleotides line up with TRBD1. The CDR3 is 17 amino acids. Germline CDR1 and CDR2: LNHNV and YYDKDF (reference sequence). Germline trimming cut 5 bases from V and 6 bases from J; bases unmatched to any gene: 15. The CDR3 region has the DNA TGTGCCACCAGCCCCCGACAGGGTGGGCCCTCGGCCGGGGAGCTGTTTTTT. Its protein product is CATSPRQGGPSAGELFF.

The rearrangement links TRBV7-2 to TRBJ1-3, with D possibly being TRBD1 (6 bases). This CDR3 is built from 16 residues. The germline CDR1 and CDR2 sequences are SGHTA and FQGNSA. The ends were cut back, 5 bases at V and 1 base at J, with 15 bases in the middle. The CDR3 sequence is CASSLLGGVSGNTIYF. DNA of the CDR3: TGTGCCAGCAGCCTCCTAGGGGGGGTGTCTGGAAACACCATATATTTT. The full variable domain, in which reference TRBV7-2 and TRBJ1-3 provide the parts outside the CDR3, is GAGVSQSPSNKVTEKGKDVELRCDPISGHTALYWYRQSLGQGLEFLIYFQGNSAPDKSGLPSDRFSAERTGGSVSTLTIQRTQQEDSAVYLCASSLLGGVSGNTIYFGEGSWLTVV.

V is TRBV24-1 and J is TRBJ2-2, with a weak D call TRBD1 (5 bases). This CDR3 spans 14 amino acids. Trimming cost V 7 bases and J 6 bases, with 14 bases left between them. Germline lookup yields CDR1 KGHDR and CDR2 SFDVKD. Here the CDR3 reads CATRAGLEPGELFF. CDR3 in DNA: TGTGCCACCAGGGCAGGGCTTGAACCCGGGGAGCTGTTTTTT.

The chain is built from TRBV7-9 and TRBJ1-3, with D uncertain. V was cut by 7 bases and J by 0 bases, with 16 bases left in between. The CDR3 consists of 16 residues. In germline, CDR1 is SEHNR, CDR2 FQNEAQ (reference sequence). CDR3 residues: CASISFATSSGNTIYF. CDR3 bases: TGTGCCAGCATCTCCTTCGCTACGAGCTCTGGAAACACCATATATTTT.

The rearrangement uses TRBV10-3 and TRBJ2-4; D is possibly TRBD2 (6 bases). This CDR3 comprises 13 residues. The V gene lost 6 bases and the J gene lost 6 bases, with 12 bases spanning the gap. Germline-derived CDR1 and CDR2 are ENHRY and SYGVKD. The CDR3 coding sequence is TGTGCCATCAGAAAAGACGGGGGAAACATTCAGTACTTC. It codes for CAIRKDGGNIQYF.

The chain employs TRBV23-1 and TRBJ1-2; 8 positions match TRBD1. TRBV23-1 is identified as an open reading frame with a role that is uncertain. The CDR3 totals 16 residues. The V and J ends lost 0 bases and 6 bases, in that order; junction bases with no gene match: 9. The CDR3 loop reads CASSQSNSGGANGYTF. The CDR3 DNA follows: TGCGCCAGCAGTCAATCGAATTCAGGGGGCGCCAATGGCTACACCTTC.

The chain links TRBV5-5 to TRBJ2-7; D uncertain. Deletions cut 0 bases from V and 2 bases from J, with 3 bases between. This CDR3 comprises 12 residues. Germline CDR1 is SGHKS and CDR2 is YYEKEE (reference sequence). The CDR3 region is CASSLGAYEQYF. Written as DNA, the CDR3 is TGTGCCAGCAGCTTGGGAGCCTACGAGCAGTACTTC.

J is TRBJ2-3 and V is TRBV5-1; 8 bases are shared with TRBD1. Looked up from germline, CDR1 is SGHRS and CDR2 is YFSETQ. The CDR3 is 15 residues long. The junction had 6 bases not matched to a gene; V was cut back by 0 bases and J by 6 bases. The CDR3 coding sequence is TGCGCCAGCAGCTTGGACAGGGGGAACACGGATACGCAGTATTTT. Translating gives CASSLDRGNTDTQYF.